The clone carrying this TCR beta chain has a single count. The CDR3 has 17 residues. The trim removed 2 bases at V and 0 bases at J, leaving 3 bases unmatched. Germline V gene data show CDR1 as SGDLS and CDR2 as YYNGEE. Sequencing used immunoSEQ multiplex PCR; TCRdb keeps in-frame clones, though not all of them. The table lists about 92,000 clones, more than 85% of them singletons, with roughly 1.4% in the top ten. This record comes from a study of T cell changes during pregnancy in multiple sclerosis. The TCR comes from a female donor with multiple sclerosis, enrolled in a pregnancy study. The specimen comprised peripheral blood, sampled in the first trimester of pregnancy. V gene TRBV9 combines with J gene TRBJ2-7; TRBD2 matches 15 bases. In DNA, the CDR3 is TGTGCCAGCAGCGTCGGACTAGCGGGAGGGAGCTCCTACGAGCAGTACTTC. Translation: CASSVGLAGGSSYEQYF.